This T cell receptor beta chain was captured in a study of regulatory T cells in long-lasting Graves disease. The time point: newly diagnosed GD, antithyroid drugs for less than 3 months. Isolated PBMC RNA provided the starting material for the TCR library. The CDR3 has 19 residues. The V segment lost 3 bases and the J segment 0 bases; nucleotides outside the gene matches: 11. CDR1 and CDR2 (germline): SEHNR, FQNEAQ (reference sequence). This clonotype showed up just a few times. According to the study, TCR beta libraries were built with iRepertoire HTBI primers and CDR3-region Arm-PCR. Each CDR3 protein is one row after TCRdb ran MiXCR on the multiplex PCR reads. The table shows 400,000 to 450,000 distinct CDR3 sequences, with more than 12% occurring only once. In addition, the sample was reused for a study of T cells in Graves' hyperthyroidism and ophthalmopathy.

The sequences come from peripheral blood mononuclear cells (PBMCs), collected at new diagnosis, from a patient treated with antithyroid drugs. The chain uses TRBV7-9 and TRBJ2-6; 7 nucleotides line up with TRBD2. The sequence derives from a woman aged 25 to 39 with Graves disease. The CDR3 coding sequence is TGTGCCAGCAGCTTGGGCCGGTTGCGGGAGCGCTCTGGGGCCAACGTCCTGACTTTC. This sequence encodes CASSLGRLRERSGANVLTF. The complete variable domain, with remaining parts taken from reference TRBV7-9 and TRBJ2-6, reads DTGVSQNPRHKITKRGQNVTFRCDPISEHNRLYWYRQTLGQGPEFLTYFQNEAQLEKSRLLSDRFSAERPKGSFSTLEIQRTEQGDSAMYLCASSLGRLRERSGANVLTFGAGSRLTVL.